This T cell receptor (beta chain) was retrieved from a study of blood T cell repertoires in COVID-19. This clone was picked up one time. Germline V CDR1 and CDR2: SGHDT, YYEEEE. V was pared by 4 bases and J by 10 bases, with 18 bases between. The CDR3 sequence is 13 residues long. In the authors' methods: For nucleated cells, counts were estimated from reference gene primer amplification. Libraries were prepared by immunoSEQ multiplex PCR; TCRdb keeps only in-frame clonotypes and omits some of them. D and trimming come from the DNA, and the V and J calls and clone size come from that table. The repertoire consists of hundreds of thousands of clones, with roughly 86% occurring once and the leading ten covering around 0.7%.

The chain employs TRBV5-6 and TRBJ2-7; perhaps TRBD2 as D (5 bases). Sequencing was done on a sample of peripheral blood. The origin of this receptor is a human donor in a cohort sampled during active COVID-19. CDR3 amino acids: CASSLGRHLDQYF. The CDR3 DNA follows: TGTGCCAGCAGCCTAGGGAGACACCTCGATCAGTACTTC.